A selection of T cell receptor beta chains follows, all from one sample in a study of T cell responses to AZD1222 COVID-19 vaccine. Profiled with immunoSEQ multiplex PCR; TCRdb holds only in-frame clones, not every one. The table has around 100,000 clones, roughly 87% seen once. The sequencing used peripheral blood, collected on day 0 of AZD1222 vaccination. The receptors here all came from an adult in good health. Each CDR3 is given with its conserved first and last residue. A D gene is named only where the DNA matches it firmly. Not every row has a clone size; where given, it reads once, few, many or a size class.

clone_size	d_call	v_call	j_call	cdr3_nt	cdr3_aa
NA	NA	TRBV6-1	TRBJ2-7	TGTGCCAGCAGTGATTGGGGGGCCTACGAGCAGTACTTC	CASSDWGAYEQYF
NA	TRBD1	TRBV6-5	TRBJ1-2	TGTGCCAGCAGTATCCGGACAGGGTGGAATGGCTACACCTTC	CASSIRTGWNGYTF
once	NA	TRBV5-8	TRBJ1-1	TGTGCCAGCAGCTTGAGGGGAGACAGTGAAGCTTTCTTT	CASSLRGDSEAFF
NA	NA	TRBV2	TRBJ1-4	TGTGCCACCCTGTGGACGGCCGGAACTAATGAAAAACTGTTTTTT	CATLWTAGTNEKLFF
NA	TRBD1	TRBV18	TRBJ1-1	TGTGCCAGCTTACCGACAGGGGAATACACTGAAGCTTTCTTT	CASLPTGEYTEAFF
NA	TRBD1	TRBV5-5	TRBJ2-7	TGTGCCAGCAGCTTGGATGACAGGGTATACGAGCAGTACTTC	CASSLDDRVYEQYF
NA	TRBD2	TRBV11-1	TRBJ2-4	TGTGCCAGCAGCCGGACTAGCGGAAACATTCAGTACTTC	CASSRTSGNIQYF
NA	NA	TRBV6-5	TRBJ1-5	TGTGCCAGCAGTTCGACAAGAGACCGGGGCCTACAGCCCCAGCATTTT	CASSSTRDRGLQPQHF
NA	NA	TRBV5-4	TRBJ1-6	TGTGCCAGCACCACGGGCAGAGCGAATTCACCCCTCCACTTT	CASTTGRANSPLHF
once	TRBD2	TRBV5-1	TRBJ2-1	TGCGCCAGCAGCTTGGTCGGTAGCGGGGGACACAATGAGCAGTTCTTC	CASSLVGSGGHNEQFF
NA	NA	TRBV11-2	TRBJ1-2	TGTGCCAGCAGCTCCACTGGGGGGGCTAACTATGGCTACACCTTC	CASSSTGGANYGYTF
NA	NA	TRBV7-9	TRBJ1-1	TGTGCCAGCAGCTTTCCCCTGGGCACTGAAGCTTTCTTT	CASSFPLGTEAFF
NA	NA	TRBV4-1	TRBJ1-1	TGCGCCAGCAGCCAAGATCTTCGGGGTAACACTGAAGCTTTCTTT	CASSQDLRGNTEAFF
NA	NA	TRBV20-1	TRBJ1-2	TGCAGTGCTAGAGGACAAAATGGCTACACCTTC	CSARGQNGYTF
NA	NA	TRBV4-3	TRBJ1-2	TGCGCCAGCAGCCAGGAAGGGTCCCAGGGTAGCTATGGCTACACCTTC	CASSQEGSQGSYGYTF
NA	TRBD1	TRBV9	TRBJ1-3	TGTGCCAGCAGCGGCGACAGGGCTGGAAACACCATATATTTT	CASSGDRAGNTIYF
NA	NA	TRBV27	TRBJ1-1	TGTGCCAGCAGTTGGGGGTCTGAAGCTTTCTTT	CASSWGSEAFF
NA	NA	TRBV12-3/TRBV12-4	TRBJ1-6	TGTGCCAGCAGGGAAGGTGATTCACCCCTCCACTTT	CASREGDSPLHF
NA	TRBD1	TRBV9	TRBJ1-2	TGTGCCAGCAGCGTAGGACAGGGTGGCTATGGCTACACCTTC	CASSVGQGGYGYTF
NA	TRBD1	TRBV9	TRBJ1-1	TGTGCCAGCAGGTCGGGGACAGGGTCCCACACTGAAGCTTTCTTT	CASRSGTGSHTEAFF
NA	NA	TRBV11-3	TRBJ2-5	TGTGCCAGCAGCCCTAACGTCAGGGAAGAGACCCAGTACTTC	CASSPNVREETQYF
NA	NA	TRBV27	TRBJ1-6	TGTGCCAGCAGTCTCGGGACGGAGTATAATTCACCCCTCCACTTT	CASSLGTEYNSPLHF
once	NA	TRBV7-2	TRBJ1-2	TGTGCCAGCAGCTTCTTCTCGGGAAAGCATGGCTACACCTTC	CASSFFSGKHGYTF
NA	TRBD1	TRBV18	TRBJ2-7	TGTGCCAGCTCACAGACCACAGGGGGCTTATACGAGCAGTACTTC	CASSQTTGGLYEQYF
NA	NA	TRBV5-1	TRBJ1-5	TGCGCCAGCAGCTTGGGCTTGGACACCCAGCCCCAGCATTTT	CASSLGLDTQPQHF
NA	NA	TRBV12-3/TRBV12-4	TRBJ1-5	TGTGCCAGCAGTTGGGGAGTCAATCAGCCCCAGCATTTT	CASSWGVNQPQHF
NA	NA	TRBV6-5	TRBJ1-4	TGTGCCAGCAGTTACTTTGGGAGGAATGAAAAACTGTTTTTT	CASSYFGRNEKLFF
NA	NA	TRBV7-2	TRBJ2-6	TGTGCCAGCAGCTTCAGGGTGGCTGGGGCCAACGTCCTGACTTTC	CASSFRVAGANVLTF
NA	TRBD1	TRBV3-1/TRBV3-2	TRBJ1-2	TGTGCCAGCAGCCAGGGGACAGGAAATGGCTACACCTTC	CASSQGTGNGYTF
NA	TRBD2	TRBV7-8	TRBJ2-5	TGTGCCAGCAGCTTAGTCTTAGCGGGGGCGTCAGAGACCCAGTACTTC	CASSLVLAGASETQYF
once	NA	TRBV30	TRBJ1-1	TGTGCCTGGAGACGCAGGGCGAACACTGAAGCTTTCTTT	CAWRRRANTEAFF
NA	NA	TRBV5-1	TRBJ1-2	TGCGCCAGCAGCTCACCCGACTTAAAACAGGGATATGGCTACACCTTC	CASSSPDLKQGYGYTF
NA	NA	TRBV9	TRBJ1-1	TGTGCCAGCAGCGTAGGGAAATTGAACACTGAAGCTTTCTTT	CASSVGKLNTEAFF
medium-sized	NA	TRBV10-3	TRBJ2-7	TGTGCCATGAAACAGGCTCTTCTCTACGAGCAGTACTTC	CAMKQALLYEQYF
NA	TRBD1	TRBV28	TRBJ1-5	TGTGCCAGCCTAGCCGGGACAGGCTTCACCCAGCCCCAGCATTTT	CASLAGTGFTQPQHF
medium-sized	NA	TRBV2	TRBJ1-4	TGTGCCAGCAGGCAGGCCAATGAAAAACTGTTTTTT	CASRQANEKLFF
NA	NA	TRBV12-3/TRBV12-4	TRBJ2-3	TGTGCCAGCAGTTTACCCTCACAGGGCCCACAGTATTTT	CASSLPSQGPQYF